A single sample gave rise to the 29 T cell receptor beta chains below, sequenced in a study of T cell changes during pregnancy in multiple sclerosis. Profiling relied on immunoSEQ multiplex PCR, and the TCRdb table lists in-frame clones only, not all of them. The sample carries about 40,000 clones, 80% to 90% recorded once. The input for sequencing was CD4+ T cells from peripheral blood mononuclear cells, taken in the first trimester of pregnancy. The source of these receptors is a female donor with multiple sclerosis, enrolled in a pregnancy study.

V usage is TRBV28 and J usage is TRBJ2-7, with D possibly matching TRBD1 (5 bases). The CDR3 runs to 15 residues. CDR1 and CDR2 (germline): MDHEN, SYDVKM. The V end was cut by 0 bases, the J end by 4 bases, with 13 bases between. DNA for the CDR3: TGTGCCAGCAGTTTATGGAAAGGGGCTAGTTACGAGCAGTACTTC. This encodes CASSLWKGASYEQYF.

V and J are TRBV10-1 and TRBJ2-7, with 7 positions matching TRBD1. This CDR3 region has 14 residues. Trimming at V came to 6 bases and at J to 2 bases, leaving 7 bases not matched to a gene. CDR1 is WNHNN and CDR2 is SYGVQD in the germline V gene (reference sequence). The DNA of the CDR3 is TGCGCCAGCAGGACAGGGTCCCTGACCTACGAGCAGTACTTC. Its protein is CASRTGSLTYEQYF.

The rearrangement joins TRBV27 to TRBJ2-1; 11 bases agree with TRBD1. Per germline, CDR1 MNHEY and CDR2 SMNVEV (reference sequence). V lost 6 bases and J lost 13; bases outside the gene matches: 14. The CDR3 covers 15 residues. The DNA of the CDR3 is TGTGCCAGCAGCTCATCCTGGACAGGGGGCCAAAAACAGTTCTTC. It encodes CASSSSWTGGQKQFF.

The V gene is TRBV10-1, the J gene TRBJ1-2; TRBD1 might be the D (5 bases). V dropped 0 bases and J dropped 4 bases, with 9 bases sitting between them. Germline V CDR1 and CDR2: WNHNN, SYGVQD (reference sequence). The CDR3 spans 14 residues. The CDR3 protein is CASSESLGAYGYTF. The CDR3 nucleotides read TGCGCCAGCAGTGAGTCTTTAGGGGCCTATGGCTACACCTTC.

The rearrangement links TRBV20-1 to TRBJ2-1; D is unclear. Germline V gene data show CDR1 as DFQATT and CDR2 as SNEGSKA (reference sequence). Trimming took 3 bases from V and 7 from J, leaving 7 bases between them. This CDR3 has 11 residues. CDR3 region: CSARSQNEQFF. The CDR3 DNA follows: TGCAGTGCTAGGTCTCAGAATGAGCAGTTCTTC.

DNA for the CDR3: TGCGCCAGCAGCTTGGAGGGTTCTAGCGGGAGGGCCAGTGAGCAGTTCTTC. Amino acid sequence: CASSLEGSSGRASEQFF. The chain combines TRBV5-1 with TRBJ2-1, with 12 bases lining up with TRBD2. CDR1 SGHRS and CDR2 YFSETQ come from the germline V gene. Unmatched junction bases numbered 10, after V lost 0 bases and J lost 9 bases. This CDR3 contains 17 residues.

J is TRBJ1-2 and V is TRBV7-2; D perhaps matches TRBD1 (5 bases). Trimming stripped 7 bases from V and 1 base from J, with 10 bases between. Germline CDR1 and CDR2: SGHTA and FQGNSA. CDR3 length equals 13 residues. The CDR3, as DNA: TGTGCCAGCACTCACGACAGTAACTATGGCTACACCTTC. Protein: CASTHDSNYGYTF.

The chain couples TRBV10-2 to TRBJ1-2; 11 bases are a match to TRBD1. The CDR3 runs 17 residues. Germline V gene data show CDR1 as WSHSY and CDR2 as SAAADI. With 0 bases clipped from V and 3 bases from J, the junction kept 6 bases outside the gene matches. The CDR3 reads CASSESTWGQGDYGYTF. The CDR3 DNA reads TGCGCCAGCAGTGAGTCGACCTGGGGACAGGGGGACTATGGCTACACCTTC.

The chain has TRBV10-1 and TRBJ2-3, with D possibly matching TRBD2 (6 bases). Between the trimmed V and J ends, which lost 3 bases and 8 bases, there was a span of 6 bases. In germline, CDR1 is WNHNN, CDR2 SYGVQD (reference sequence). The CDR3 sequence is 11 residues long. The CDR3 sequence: CASSEAGTQYF. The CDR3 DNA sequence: TGCGCCAGCAGTGAAGCGGGTACGCAGTATTTT.

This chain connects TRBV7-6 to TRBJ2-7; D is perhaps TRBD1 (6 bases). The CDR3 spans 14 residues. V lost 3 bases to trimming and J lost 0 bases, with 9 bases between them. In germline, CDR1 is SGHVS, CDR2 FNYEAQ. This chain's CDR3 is CASSLGHLSYEQYF. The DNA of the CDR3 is TGTGCCAGCAGCTTGGGACACCTCTCCTACGAGCAGTACTTC.

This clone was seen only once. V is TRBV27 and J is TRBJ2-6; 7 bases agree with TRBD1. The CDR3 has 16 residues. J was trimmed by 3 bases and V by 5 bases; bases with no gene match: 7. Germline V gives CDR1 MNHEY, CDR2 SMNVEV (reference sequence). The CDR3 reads CASSLGQLSGANVLTF. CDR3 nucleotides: TGTGCCAGCAGTCTGGGACAGTTGAGTGGGGCCAACGTCCTGACTTTC.

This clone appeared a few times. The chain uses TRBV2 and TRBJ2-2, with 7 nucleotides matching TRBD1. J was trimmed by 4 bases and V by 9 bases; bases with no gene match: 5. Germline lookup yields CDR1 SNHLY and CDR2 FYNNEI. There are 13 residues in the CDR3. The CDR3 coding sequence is TGTGCCAGGAGGGCAGGGGGCACCGGGGAGCTGTTTTTT. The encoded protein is CARRAGGTGELFF.

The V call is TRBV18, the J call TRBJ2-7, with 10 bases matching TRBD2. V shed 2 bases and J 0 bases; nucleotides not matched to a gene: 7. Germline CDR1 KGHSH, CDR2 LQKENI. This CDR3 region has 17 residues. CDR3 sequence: CASSPTLAGATSYEQYF. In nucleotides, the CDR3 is TGTGCCAGCTCACCAACCCTAGCGGGAGCCACCTCCTACGAGCAGTACTTC.

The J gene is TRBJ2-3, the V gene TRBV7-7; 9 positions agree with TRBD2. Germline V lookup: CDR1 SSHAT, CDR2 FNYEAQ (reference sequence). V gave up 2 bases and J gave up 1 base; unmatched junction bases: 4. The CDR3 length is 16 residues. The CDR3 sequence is CASSLTAGGGTDTQYF. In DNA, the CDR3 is TGTGCCAGCAGCTTAACAGCGGGAGGCGGCACAGATACGCAGTATTTT.

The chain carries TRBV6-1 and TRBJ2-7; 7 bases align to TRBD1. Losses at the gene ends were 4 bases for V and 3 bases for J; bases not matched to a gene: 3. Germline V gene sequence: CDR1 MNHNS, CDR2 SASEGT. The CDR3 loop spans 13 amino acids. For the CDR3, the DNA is TGTGCCAGCAGTGCTACAGGGGACTACGAGCAGTACTTC. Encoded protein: CASSATGDYEQYF.

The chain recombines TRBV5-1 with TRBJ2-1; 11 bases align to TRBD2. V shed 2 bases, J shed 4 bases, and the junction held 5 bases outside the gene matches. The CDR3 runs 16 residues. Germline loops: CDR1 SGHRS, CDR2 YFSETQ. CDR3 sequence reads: CASSFQTSGVYNEQFF. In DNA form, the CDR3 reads TGCGCCAGCAGCTTTCAGACTAGCGGGGTATACAATGAGCAGTTCTTC. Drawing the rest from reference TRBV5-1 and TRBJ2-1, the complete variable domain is KAGVTQTPRYLIKTRGQQVTLSCSPISGHRSVSWYQQTPGQGLQFLFEYFSETQRNKGNFPGRFSGRQFSNSRSEMNVSTLELGDSALYLCASSFQTSGVYNEQFFGPGTRLTVL.

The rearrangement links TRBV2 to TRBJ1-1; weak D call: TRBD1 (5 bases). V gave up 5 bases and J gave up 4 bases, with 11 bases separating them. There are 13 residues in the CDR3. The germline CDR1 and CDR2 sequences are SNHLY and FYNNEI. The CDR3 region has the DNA TGTGCCAGCAGTCCTCAGGGTAGCACTGAAGCTTTCTTT. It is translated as CASSPQGSTEAFF.

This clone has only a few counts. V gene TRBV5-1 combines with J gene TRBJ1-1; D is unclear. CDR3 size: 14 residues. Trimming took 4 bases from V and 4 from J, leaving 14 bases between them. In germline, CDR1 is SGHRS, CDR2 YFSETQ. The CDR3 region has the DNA TGCGCCAGCAGCATACAGCCGACCTCCACTGAAGCTTTCTTT. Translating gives CASSIQPTSTEAFF.

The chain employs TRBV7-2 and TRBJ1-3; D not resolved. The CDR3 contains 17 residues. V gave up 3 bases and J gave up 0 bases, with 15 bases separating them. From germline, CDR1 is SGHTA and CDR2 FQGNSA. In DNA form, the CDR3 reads TGTGCCAGCAGCTTTGGTTTCCGGGTAGACTCTGGAAACACCATATATTTT. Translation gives CASSFGFRVDSGNTIYF.

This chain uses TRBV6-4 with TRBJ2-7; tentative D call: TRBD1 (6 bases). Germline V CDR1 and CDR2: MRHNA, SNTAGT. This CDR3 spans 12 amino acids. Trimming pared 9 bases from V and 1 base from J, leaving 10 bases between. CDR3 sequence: CASGTRSYEQYF. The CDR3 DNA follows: TGTGCCAGTGGGACAAGGTCCTACGAGCAGTACTTC.

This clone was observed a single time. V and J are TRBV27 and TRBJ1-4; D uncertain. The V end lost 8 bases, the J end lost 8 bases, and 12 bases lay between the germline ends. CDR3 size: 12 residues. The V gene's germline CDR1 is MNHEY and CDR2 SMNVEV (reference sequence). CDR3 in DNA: TGTGCCAGCGGAGGCTTGATAGAAAAACTGTTTTTT. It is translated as CASGGLIEKLFF.

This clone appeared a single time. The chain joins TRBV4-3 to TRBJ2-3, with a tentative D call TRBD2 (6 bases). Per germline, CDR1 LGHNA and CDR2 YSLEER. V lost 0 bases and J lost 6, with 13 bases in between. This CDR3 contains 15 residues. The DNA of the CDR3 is TGCGCCAGCAGCCAAGAAACGGGGAGGACCGATACGCAGTATTTT. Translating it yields CASSQETGRTDTQYF.

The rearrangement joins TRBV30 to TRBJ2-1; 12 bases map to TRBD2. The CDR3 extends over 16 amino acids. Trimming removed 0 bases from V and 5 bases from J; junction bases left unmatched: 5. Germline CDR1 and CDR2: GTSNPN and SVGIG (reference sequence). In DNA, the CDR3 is TGTGCCTGGAGTGTTCTAGCGGGAGGGGCCGACAATGAGCAGTTCTTC. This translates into CAWSVLAGGADNEQFF.

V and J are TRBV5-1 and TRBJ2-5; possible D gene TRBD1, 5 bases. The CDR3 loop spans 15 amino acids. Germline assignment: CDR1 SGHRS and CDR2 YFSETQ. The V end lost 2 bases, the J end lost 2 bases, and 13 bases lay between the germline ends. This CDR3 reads CASSLRGPPQETQYF. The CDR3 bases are TGCGCCAGCAGCTTAAGGGGCCCTCCTCAAGAGACCCAGTACTTC.

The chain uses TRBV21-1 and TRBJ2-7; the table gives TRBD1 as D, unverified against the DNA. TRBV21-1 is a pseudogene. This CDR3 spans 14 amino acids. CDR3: CASSKDHREMGQYF. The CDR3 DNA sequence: TGTGCCAGCAGCAAAGATCACAGGGAAATGGGGCAGTACTTC.

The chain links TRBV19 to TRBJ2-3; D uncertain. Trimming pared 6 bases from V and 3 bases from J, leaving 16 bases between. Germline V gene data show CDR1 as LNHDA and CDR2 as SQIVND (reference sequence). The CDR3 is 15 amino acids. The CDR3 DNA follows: TGTGCCAGTAGCATTCTTGGGTCCGGGACAGATACGCAGTATTTT. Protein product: CASSILGSGTDTQYF.

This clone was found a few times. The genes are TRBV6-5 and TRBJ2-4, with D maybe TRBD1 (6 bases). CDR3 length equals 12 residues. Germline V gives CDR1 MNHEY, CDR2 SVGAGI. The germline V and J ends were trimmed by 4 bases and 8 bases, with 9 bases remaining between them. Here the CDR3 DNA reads TGTGCCAGCAGTTCCAGGGGACACATTCAGTACTTC. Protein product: CASSSRGHIQYF.

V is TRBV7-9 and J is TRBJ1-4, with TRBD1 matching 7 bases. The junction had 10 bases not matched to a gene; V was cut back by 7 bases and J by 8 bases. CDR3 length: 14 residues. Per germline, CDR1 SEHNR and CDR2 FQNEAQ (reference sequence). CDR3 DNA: TGTGCCAGCACCTTTACCGACAGGGAGGAAAAACTGTTTTTT. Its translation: CASTFTDREEKLFF.

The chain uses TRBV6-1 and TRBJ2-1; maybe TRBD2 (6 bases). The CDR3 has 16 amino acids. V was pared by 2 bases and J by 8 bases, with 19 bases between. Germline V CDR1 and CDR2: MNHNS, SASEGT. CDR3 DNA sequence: TGTGCCAGCAGTGAAACCCGGGACTCCCCTTTCTATGAGCAGTTCTTC. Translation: CASSETRDSPFYEQFF.